These 14 T cell receptor beta chains were sequenced from one sample in a study of T cells in pancreatic ductal adenocarcinoma. Surgery without prior neoadjuvant therapy was the treatment of the selected pancreatic ductal adenocarcinoma patients. The repertoire was sequenced with immunoSEQ multiplex PCR; TCRdb's copy has only in-frame clones and lacks some. In the table there are 11,000 or so clones, 70% to 90% of which are singletons. Sequencing used PBMCs. These receptors were collected from a human donor with pancreatic ductal adenocarcinoma.

The J gene is TRBJ1-4, the V gene TRBV7-9; unclear D gene. There are 18 residues in the CDR3. V gave up 5 bases and J gave up 0 bases, with 19 bases separating them. Germline lookup yields CDR1 SEHNR and CDR2 FQNEAQ (reference sequence). CDR3 DNA: TGTGCCAGCAGCACCGGGCCCCGCCTGCATGCAACTAATGAAAAACTGTTTTTT. Protein: CASSTGPRLHATNEKLFF.

The V gene is TRBV5-1, the J gene TRBJ2-6; no reliable D call. The CDR3 length is 16 residues. Germline CDR1 SGHRS, CDR2 YFSETQ. Trimming cost V 8 bases and J 0 bases, with 15 bases left between them. The CDR3 spells CASRPDGFSGANVLTF. In nucleotides, the CDR3 is TGCGCCAGTAGACCGGACGGATTCTCTGGGGCCAACGTCCTGACTTTC.

V and J are TRBV6-1 and TRBJ2-7; maybe TRBD2 (6 bases). V lost 8 bases, J lost 5 bases, and 13 bases lay in between. The CDR3 extends over 12 amino acids. CDR1 MNHNS and CDR2 SASEGT come from the germline V gene. CDR3 DNA sequence: TGTGCCAGCGGGAGGTCGGGGAACGAGCAGTACTTC. As protein: CASGRSGNEQYF.

The V and J genes are TRBV29-1 and TRBJ2-7; 13 bases agree with TRBD2. The junction had 8 bases not matched to a gene; V was cut back by 7 bases and J by 2 bases. Germline V gene data show CDR1 as SQVTM and CDR2 as ANQGSEA. The CDR3 is made up of 15 amino acids. The CDR3 nucleotides are TGCAGCGGGACTAGCGGGAGAAAACGGCCCTACGAGCAGTACTTC. It is translated as CSGTSGRKRPYEQYF.

Only a few counts were recorded for this clone. J is TRBJ2-2 and V is TRBV29-1; 7 nucleotides line up with TRBD1. The germline V gene has CDR1 SQVTM and CDR2 ANQGSEA. Trimming removed 1 base from V and 1 base from J; junction bases left unmatched: 3. This CDR3 is 15 amino acids long. The CDR3: CSVEGGGENTGELFF. In DNA form, the CDR3 reads TGCAGCGTTGAAGGAGGGGGCGAGAACACCGGGGAGCTGTTTTTT.

The rearrangement joins TRBV7-9 to TRBJ2-7, with D uncertain. Trimming shortened V by 3 bases and J by 0 bases, and 15 bases separated the two germline ends. The CDR3 runs 16 residues. Germline values: CDR1 SEHNR, CDR2 FQNEAQ (reference sequence). CDR3 protein: CASSFPAASDSYEQYF. The CDR3 DNA reads TGTGCCAGCAGCTTCCCTGCGGCCAGCGACTCCTACGAGCAGTACTTC.

The rearrangement links TRBV7-2 to TRBJ2-4; tentatively, D is TRBD1 (6 bases). CDR1 SGHTA and CDR2 FQGNSA come from the germline V gene. This CDR3 contains 16 residues. The ends were cut back, 0 bases at V and 4 bases at J, with 13 bases in the middle. CDR3 coding DNA: TGTGCCAGCAGCTTAGCGGCAGGGGCAACGAAAAACATTCAGTACTTC. It specifies CASSLAAGATKNIQYF.

J is TRBJ1-6 and V is TRBV6-1; D might be TRBD1 (6 bases). With 3 bases removed from V and 0 bases from J, the gap between germline ends came to 12 bases. Germline lookup yields CDR1 MNHNS and CDR2 SASEGT. The CDR3 totals 17 residues. The CDR3 region is CASSDFDRISYNSPLHF. The CDR3, as DNA: TGTGCCAGCAGTGATTTCGACAGGATCTCCTATAATTCACCCCTCCACTTT.

The genes are TRBV6-5 and TRBJ2-7, with D unresolved. This CDR3 spans 13 amino acids. From germline, CDR1 is MNHEY and CDR2 SVGAGI. V lost 2 bases, J lost 0 bases, and 5 bases lay in between. The CDR3, as DNA: TGTGCCAGCAGTTACAGAAGCTCCTACGAGCAGTACTTC. It translates to CASSYRSSYEQYF.

The gene calls are TRBV19 and TRBJ2-1, with 10 bases that match TRBD2. With 7 bases clipped from V and 6 bases from J, the junction kept 9 bases outside the gene matches. The CDR3 contains 15 residues. CDR1 and CDR2 from the germline V gene are LNHDA and SQIVND (reference sequence). The CDR3 loop reads CASTQTGTSANEQFF. The CDR3 coding sequence is TGTGCCAGTACGCAAACCGGGACTAGCGCCAATGAGCAGTTCTTC.

The rearrangement links TRBV2 to TRBJ1-2; D might be TRBD1 (6 bases). Germline V gene data show CDR1 as SNHLY and CDR2 as FYNNEI. The CDR3 length is 15 residues. The ends were cut back, 1 base at V and 2 bases at J, with 11 bases in the middle. The CDR3 region is CASSEGGARNYGYTF. The CDR3 bases are TGTGCCAGCAGTGAAGGGGGGGCGCGAAACTATGGCTACACCTTC.

The genes are TRBV7-8 and TRBJ2-5; D tentatively fits TRBD1 or TRBD2 (5 bases each). The CDR3 sequence is 15 residues long. The germline V and J ends were trimmed by 1 base and 1 base, with 10 bases remaining between them. Germline CDR1 and CDR2: SGHVS and FQNEAQ. The CDR3 sequence is CASSLDWGFQETQYF. The CDR3 nucleotides read TGTGCCAGCAGCTTAGACTGGGGGTTCCAAGAGACCCAGTACTTC.

The V call is TRBV6-5, the J call TRBJ2-3; the D gene is possibly TRBD1 (6 bases). Per the germline V gene, CDR1 is MNHEY and CDR2 is SVGAGI. Between the trimmed V and J ends, which lost 4 bases and 2 bases, there was a span of 10 bases. The CDR3 runs to 14 residues. The DNA of the CDR3 is TGTGCCAGCAGTTTTGGACAGCTCACAGATACGCAGTATTTT. It yields the protein CASSFGQLTDTQYF.

CDR3 loop: CASSLLTSGGAGTDTQYF. The CDR3 DNA follows: TGCGCCAGCAGCTTGTTGACTAGCGGGGGGGCAGGCACAGATACGCAGTATTTT. This chain connects TRBV5-1 to TRBJ2-3; 14 nucleotides agree with TRBD2. CDR3 length: 18 residues. The V and J ends lost 1 base and 1 base, in that order; junction bases with no gene match: 5. The germline gives CDR1 SGHRS, CDR2 YFSETQ. The complete variable domain, with remaining parts taken from reference TRBV5-1 and TRBJ2-3, reads KAGVTQTPRYLIKTRGQQVTLSCSPISGHRSVSWYQQTPGQGLQFLFEYFSETQRNKGNFPGRFSGRQFSNSRSEMNVSTLELGDSALYLCASSLLTSGGAGTDTQYFGPGTRLTVL.